This TCR beta chain was profiled in a study of shared clonotypes between healthy human individuals. Notes on the study in general: Researchers sampled only blood; tissue repertoires likely differ. At large depth, rarefaction still showed sorted-subset sequencing to be incomplete.

Only in-frame clones appear in the TCRdb table, and some are missing; sequencing was by immunoSEQ multiplex PCR. The repertoire holds over 2,000,000 clones, around 95% seen once, with around 1.7% in the top ten. Selected positively for CCR7 and CD45RO-negative, naive CD8 cells excluded terminally differentiated effector memory CD45RA+ cells. For this clone: Antigen specificity is unknown.

Per the germline V gene, CDR1 is MDHEN and CDR2 is SYDVKM. The germline V and J ends were trimmed by 5 bases and 4 bases, with 8 bases remaining between them. The CDR3 has 13 amino acids. The chain joins TRBV28 to TRBJ2-2, with unresolved D. Sequencing used naive CD8+ T cells from PBMCs. The sequence derives from a man younger than 30 in good health. Some clones in this sample may be carry-over from other donors' samples. CDR3 loop: CASSPSGTGELFF. CDR3 DNA sequence: TGTGCCAGCAGTCCGTCTGGCACCGGGGAGCTGTTTTTT.